This T cell receptor beta chain stems from a study of early T cells in non-severe SARS-CoV-2 infection. Study context: The authors sequenced bulk RNA from unsorted whole blood, leaving chains unpaired.

This clonotype was picked up many times. Its cognate antigen is unknown. Study results and limitations: Anti-spike CD8 responses were favored in VDJdb matching, and private and CD4 specificities were missed.

The germline V and J ends were trimmed by 1 base and 4 bases, with 15 bases remaining between them. The germline CDR1 and CDR2 sequences are SQVTM and ANQGSEA. The CDR3 is made up of 15 amino acids. Each cDNA molecule carried a unique molecular identifier. Via MiXCR, TCRdb re-called the 5' RACE reads, giving one row per CDR3 protein. The sample yields about 25,000 distinct CDR3 sequences, roughly 4.4% seen once. The chain combines TRBV29-1 with TRBJ2-3; D gene uncertain. The sequence derives from an adult who was a healthcare worker with PCR-confirmed SARS-CoV-2 infection or an uninfected control (not recorded which). Input material: whole blood. CDR3 sequence: CSVEGVGFFPDTQYF. DNA of the CDR3: TGCAGCGTTGAAGGAGTGGGATTTTTTCCAGATACGCAGTATTTT.